This paragraph reports one TCR beta chain. Its antigen remains undetermined. At one boundary the junction diverges from the germline segment, which might be a read error. Blood RNA was extracted from unsorted whole blood with TRIzol reagent; germline DNA came from the DNeasy Blood & Tissue kit. At the time of sampling, the patients were treatment-naive and had chronic HBV infection. Before surgery, 3 to 5 milliliters of peripheral blood were drawn into K2EDTA tubes. This entry is derived from a study of tumor-infiltrating lymphocytes in primary liver carcinoma (dated by TCRdb to 2015 to 2018). For the study in its entirety: Between November 2015 and 2016, about five patients in China with histopathologically diagnosed primary liver carcinoma had surgical resection. TCRbeta repertoire sequencing covered some 35 specimens from 5 patients: 25 tumor regions, 5 adjacent noncancerous liver tissues and 5 peripheral blood samples. Across five regions of each liver tumor, along with adjacent normal tissue and blood, the study brought together TCRbeta repertoire sequencing, expression microarrays and whole-exome sequencing. Hepatocellular carcinoma (four) or combined HCC and intrahepatic cholangiocarcinoma (one) was present in the five patients, who were three men and two women aged 30 to 69 years. Each sample produced about 3.5 to 7.13 million productive TCRbeta reads, and read depth showed no significant difference between tissue types. Tumors of the five patients were stage T1-T3 N0M0 with maximum diameters of roughly 4.2 to 10 cm. Repertoires from technical replicates were highly reproducible, with mean shared-clone rates roughly 0.86 and correlation coefficients above 0.95.

The full study reports these points: A significantly larger repertoire fraction was made up by the top 250 clones in tumors than in blood (p = 0.039). Since the samples were bulk and unsorted, there was no way to compare CD4+ and CD8+ T cell repertoires. Because only the TCR beta chain was sequenced and unpaired alpha chains were not captured, true repertoire diversity is likely underestimated. Only a few patients were included in the study, and the authors note that the findings should be validated in a larger study. Consistent with antigen-driven expansion, pairs of tumor regions showed higher repertoire overlap (mean around 36%) than either tumor-adjacent pairs (around 17%) or tumor-blood pairs (roughly 14%).

Spanning cysteine to phenylalanine, the CDR3 consists of 13 amino acids. Only CDR3 DNA remains: 39 bases, in frame from the first base. CDR1 and CDR2, looked up from the germline V gene, are WSHSY and SAAADI. Using a constant-region primer and ProtoScript II reverse transcriptase, TCRbeta-specific cDNA was reverse-transcribed from 400 to 550 ng total RNA. Three nested multiplex PCR rounds, following a slightly modified ARM-PCR procedure, were used to build the TCRbeta libraries. Multiplex TRBV1-TRBV30 forward primers and a Cbeta reverse primer were used in the first two PCR rounds, each of which was run for approximately 10 cycles. Sample barcodes and Illumina adapters were added in a final 25-cycle PCR using Deep VentR polymerase. Amplicons of 200-500 bp were gel-purified with a QIAquick gel extraction kit before sequencing. The TCRbeta amplicons were sequenced with 250-bp paired-end reads on an Illumina HiSeq 2500. On the study's bioinformatics: To recover full CDR3 sequences, reads were quality-trimmed using Trimmomatic v0.33 and paired reads were then merged using FLASH v1.2.11. MiGEC v1.2.1b assigned V, D and J germline segments to the rearranged TCRbeta sequences. Clonotype statistics and Shannon-Wiener diversity indices were calculated with VDJtools v1.0.0. Except for diversity analysis, only each sample's 250 most abundant clonotypes were used in subsequent analyses to reduce sampling bias. TCRdb ran its own pipeline on the public reads, namely fastp trimming at Q25 and MiXCR clone calling, and kept in-frame beta chains. One record per CDR3 amino acid sequence lists the most common genes and DNA. None of the V and J calls come from the authors' own analysis; TCRdb made them. Across this sample there are almost 200,000 distinct CDR3 sequences, with almost 65% seen only once. The ten largest clonotypes hold 7% to 8.5% of the sample.

This TCR was sampled from a woman in her sixties with primary liver carcinoma and hepatitis B virus infection. The sequenced sample consisted of peripheral blood. Recombination linked TRBV10-2 to TRBJ1-1; no D segment can be confidently identified. The DNA is as follows: TGCGCCAGCAGTGTACGCAGGAACACTAAAGCTTTCTTT. It translates as CASSVRRNTKAFF.